Sequencing of this T cell receptor beta chain was carried out in a study of blood T cell repertoires in COVID-19. Background on the study: Italy, Spain and the United States were the sources of the convalescent and acute COVID-19 samples. Sources were T cells, B-cell-depleted T cells, or PBMCs; the material itself was cDNA or gDNA.

In the authors' workflow: Reference gene primer amplification gave estimated nucleated cell counts. Only in-frame clones appear in the TCRdb table, and some are missing; sequencing was by immunoSEQ multiplex PCR. V and J calls and clone size are those listed in that table; D and trimming were worked out from the DNA. The table includes some 300,000 clones, approximately 90% detected once. The germline V gene has CDR1 ENHRY and CDR2 SYGVKD. The CDR3 is made up of 13 amino acids. The V gene end was trimmed by 6 bases and the J gene end by 8 bases; junction bases not matched to a gene: 7. It was during active infection that Seattle patients were enrolled and then longitudinally followed.

This receptor was identified in a woman aged 45-59 years with COVID-19, enrolled during active disease. Sample: peripheral blood. V usage is TRBV10-3 and J usage is TRBJ2-1; 7 bases are shared with TRBD2. CDR3: CAIRRLAGYEQFF. For the CDR3, the DNA is TGTGCCATCAGAAGACTAGCAGGCTATGAGCAGTTCTTC.